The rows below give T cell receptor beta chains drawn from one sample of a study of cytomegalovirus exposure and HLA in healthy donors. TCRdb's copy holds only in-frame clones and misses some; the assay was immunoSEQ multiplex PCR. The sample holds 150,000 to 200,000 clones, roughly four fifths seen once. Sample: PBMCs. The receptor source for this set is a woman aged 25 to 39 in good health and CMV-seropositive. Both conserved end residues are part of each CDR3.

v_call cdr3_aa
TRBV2 CASSNSGQETQYF
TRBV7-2 CASSPLFEQYF
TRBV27 CASWASQGTHNEQFF
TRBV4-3 CASSHEGWNEQFF
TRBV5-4 CASSFGQGWDEQYF
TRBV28 CASIRPGTYEQYF
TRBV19 CASSPSGTGRDSPLHF
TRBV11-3 CASSLGGAYTGELFF
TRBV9 CASSPSLAGVEKLFF
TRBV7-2 CASSLAKWTSEQETQYF
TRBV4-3 CASSHLTSGRYNEQFF
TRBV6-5 CASSWDRQLNYGYTF
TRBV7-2 CASSPQGSNYGYTF
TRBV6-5 CASSEGQRRAFF
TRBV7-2 CASSLSGESSQPQHF
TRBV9 CASTKEMGSIHEKLFF